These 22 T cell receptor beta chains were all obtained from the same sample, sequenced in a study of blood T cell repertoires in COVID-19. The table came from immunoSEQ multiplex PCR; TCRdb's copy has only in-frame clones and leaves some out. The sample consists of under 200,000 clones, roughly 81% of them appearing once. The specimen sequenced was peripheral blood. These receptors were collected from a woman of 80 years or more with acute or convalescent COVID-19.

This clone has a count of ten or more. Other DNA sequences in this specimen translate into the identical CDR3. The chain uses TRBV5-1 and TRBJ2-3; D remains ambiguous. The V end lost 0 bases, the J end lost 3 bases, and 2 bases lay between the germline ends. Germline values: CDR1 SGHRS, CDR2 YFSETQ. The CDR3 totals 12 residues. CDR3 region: CASSLATDTQYF. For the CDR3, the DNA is TGCGCCAGCAGCTTGGCTACAGATACGCAGTATTTT.

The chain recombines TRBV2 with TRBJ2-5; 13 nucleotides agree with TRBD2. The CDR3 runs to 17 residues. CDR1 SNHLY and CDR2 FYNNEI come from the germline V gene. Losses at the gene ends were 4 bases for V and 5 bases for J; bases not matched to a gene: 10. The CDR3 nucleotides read TGTGCCAGCAGTGTGACTAGCGGGAGGATAGGAGGGGAGACCCAGTACTTC. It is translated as CASSVTSGRIGGETQYF. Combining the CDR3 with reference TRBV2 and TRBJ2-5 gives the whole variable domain EPEVTQTPSHQVTQMGQEVILRCVPISNHLYFYWYRQILGQKVEFLVSFYNNEISEKSEIFDDQFSVERPDGSNFTLKIRSTKLEDSAMYFCASSVTSGRIGGETQYFGPGTRLLVL.

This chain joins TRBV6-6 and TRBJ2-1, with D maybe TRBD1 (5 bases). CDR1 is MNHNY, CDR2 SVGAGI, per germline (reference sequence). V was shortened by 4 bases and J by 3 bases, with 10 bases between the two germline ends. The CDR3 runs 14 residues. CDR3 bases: TGTGCCAGCAGTTCCCACCAGGGCTACAATGAGCAGTTCTTC. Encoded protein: CASSSHQGYNEQFF.

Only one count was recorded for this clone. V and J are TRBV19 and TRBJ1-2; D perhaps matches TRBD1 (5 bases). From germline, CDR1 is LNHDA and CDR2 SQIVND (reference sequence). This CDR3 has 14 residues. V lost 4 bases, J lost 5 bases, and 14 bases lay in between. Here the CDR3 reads CASSTQTGGYGYTF. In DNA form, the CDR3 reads TGTGCCAGTAGTACTCAGACCGGGGGGTATGGCTACACCTTC.

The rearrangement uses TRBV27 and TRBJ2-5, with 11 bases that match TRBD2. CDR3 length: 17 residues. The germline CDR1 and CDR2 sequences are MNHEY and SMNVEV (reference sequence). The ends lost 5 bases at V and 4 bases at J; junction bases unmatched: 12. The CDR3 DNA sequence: TGTGCCAGCAGTCCCCGACCTTCAGGACTAGCGGGAGAGACCCAGTACTTC. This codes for CASSPRPSGLAGETQYF.

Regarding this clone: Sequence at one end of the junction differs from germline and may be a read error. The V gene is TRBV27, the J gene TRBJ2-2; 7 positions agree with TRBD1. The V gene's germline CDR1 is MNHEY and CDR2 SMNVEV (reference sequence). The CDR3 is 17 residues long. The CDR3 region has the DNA TGTGCCGGCAGTTCGCATCCAGGGGGTAAGAACACCGGGGAGCTGTTTTTT. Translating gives CAGSSHPGGKNTGELFF.

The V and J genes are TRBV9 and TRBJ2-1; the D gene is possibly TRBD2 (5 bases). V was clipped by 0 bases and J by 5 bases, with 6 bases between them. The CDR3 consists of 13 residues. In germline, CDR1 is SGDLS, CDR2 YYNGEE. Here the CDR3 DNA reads TGTGCCAGCAGCGTAGGGAGGAACAATGAGCAGTTCTTC. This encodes CASSVGRNNEQFF. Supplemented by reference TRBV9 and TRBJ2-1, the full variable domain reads DSGVTQTPKHLITATGQRVTLRCSPRSGDLSVYWYQQSLDQGLQFLIQYYNGEERAKGNILERFSAQQFPDLHSELNLSSLELGDSALYFCASSVGRNNEQFFGPGTRLTVL.

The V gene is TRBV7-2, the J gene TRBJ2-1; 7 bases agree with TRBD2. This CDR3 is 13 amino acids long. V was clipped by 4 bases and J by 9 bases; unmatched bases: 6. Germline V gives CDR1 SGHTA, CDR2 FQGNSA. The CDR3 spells CASSSRLASEQFF. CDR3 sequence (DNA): TGTGCCAGCAGCTCCCGACTAGCAAGTGAGCAGTTCTTC. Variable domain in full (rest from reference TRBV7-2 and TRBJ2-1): GAGVSQSPSNKVTEKGKDVELRCDPISGHTALYWYRQSLGQGLEFLIYFQGNSAPDKSGLPSDRFSAERTGGSVSTLTIQRTQQEDSAVYLCASSSRLASEQFFGPGTRLTVL.

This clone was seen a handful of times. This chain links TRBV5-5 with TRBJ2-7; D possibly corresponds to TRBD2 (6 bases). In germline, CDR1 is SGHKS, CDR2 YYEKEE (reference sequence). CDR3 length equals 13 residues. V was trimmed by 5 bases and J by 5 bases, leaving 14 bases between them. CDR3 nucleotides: TGTGCCAGCAGGCGGGCGGCGGGGAACGAGCAGTACTTC. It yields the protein CASRRAAGNEQYF.

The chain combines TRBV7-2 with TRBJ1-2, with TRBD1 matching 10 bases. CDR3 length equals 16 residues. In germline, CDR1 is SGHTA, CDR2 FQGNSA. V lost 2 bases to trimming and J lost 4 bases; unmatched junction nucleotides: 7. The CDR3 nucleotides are TGTGCCAGCAGCTTATTAGTTGGGACAGGGGCCTATGGCTACACCTTC. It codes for CASSLLVGTGAYGYTF. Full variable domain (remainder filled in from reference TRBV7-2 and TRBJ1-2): GAGVSQSPSNKVTEKGKDVELRCDPISGHTALYWYRQSLGQGLEFLIYFQGNSAPDKSGLPSDRFSAERTGGSVSTLTIQRTQQEDSAVYLCASSLLVGTGAYGYTFGSGTRLTVV.

The CDR3 DNA reads as TGTGCCATCAGTGAAGCGGGAGATACGCAGTATTTT. Translation gives CAISEAGDTQYF. The chain uses TRBV10-3 and TRBJ2-3; D is possibly TRBD2 (6 bases). In germline, CDR1 is ENHRY, CDR2 SYGVKD. The ends were cut back, 3 bases at V and 5 bases at J, with 6 bases in the middle. The CDR3 contains 12 residues.

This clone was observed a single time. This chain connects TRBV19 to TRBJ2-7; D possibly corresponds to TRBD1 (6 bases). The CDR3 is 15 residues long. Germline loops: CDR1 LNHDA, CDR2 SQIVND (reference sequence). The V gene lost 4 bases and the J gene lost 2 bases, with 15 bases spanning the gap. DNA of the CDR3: TGTGCCAGTAGTAAAGAACCACAGGGACCCTACGAGCAGTACTTC. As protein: CASSKEPQGPYEQYF.

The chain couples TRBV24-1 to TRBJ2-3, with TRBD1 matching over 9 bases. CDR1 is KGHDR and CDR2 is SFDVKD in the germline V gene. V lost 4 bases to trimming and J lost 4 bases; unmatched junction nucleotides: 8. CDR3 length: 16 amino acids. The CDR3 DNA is TGTGCCACCAGTGACACCGGACAGGGGAAAGCAGATACGCAGTATTTT. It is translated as CATSDTGQGKADTQYF.

CDR3 in DNA: TGCGCCAGCAGCCAGGGGGCAAGCAATCAGCCCCAGCATTTT. Translated: CASSQGASNQPQHF. The chain recombines TRBV5-1 with TRBJ1-5, with 8 nucleotides matching TRBD1. The length of the CDR3 is 14 residues. Germline lookup yields CDR1 SGHRS and CDR2 YFSETQ. Losses at the gene ends were 4 bases for V and 1 base for J; bases not matched to a gene: 1.

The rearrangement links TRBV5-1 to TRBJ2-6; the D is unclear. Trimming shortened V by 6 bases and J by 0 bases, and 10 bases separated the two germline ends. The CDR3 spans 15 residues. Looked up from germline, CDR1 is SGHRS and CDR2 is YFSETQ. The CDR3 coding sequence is TGCGCCAGCACCCGAGAATTCTCTGGGGCCAACGTCCTGACTTTC. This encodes CASTREFSGANVLTF.

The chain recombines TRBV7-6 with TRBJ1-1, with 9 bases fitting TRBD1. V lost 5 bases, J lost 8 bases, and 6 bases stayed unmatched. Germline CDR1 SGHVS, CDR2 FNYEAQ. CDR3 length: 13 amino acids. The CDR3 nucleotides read TGTGCCAGCAGCCCCAGACAGGGGGGAGAAGCTTTCTTT. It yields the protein CASSPRQGGEAFF.

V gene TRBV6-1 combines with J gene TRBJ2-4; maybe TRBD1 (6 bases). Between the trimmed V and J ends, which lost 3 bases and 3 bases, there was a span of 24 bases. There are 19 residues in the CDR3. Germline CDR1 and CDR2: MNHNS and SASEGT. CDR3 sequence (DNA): TGTGCCAGCAGTGATCGGGGTTATGTATTGGGGGCAAGCAAAAACATTCAGTACTTC. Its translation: CASSDRGYVLGASKNIQYF.

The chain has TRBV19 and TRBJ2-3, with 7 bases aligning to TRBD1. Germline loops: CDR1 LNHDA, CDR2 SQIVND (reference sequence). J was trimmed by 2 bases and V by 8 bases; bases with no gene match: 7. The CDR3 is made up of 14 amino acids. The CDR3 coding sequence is TGTGCCAGTGCGAGGACAGGAATCACAGATACGCAGTATTTT. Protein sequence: CASARTGITDTQYF.

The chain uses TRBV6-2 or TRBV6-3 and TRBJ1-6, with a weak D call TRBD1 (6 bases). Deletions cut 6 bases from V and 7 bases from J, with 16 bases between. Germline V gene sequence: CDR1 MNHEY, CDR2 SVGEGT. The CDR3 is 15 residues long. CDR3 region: CASSPAGGLNSPLHF. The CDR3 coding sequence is TGTGCCAGCAGCCCCGCGGGGGGCCTCAATTCACCCCTCCACTTT.

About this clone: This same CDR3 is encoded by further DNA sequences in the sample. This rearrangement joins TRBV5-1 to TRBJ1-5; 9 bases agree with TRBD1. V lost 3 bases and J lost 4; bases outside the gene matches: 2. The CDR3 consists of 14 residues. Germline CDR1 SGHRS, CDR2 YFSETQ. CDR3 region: CASSSGQGNQPQHF. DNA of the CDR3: TGCGCCAGCAGCTCTGGACAGGGGAATCAGCCCCAGCATTTT.

CDR3 coding DNA: TGTGCTAGTGGTTTGGTAACCCCAGCGGTCTCCTACGAGCAGTACTTC. This encodes CASGLVTPAVSYEQYF. The chain joins TRBV12-5 to TRBJ2-7; a weak D match, TRBD2 (5 bases). The CDR3 loop spans 16 amino acids. V was trimmed by 0 bases and J by 0 bases, leaving 12 bases between them. CDR1 and CDR2 (germline): LGHNT, FRNRAP.

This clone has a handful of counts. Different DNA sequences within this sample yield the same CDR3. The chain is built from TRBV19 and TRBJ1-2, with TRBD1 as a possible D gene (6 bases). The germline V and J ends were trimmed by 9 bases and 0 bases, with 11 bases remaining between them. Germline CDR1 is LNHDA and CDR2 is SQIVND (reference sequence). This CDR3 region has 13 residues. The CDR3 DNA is TGTGCCAGCAGGACAGAATCTAACTATGGCTACACCTTC. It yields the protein CASRTESNYGYTF.